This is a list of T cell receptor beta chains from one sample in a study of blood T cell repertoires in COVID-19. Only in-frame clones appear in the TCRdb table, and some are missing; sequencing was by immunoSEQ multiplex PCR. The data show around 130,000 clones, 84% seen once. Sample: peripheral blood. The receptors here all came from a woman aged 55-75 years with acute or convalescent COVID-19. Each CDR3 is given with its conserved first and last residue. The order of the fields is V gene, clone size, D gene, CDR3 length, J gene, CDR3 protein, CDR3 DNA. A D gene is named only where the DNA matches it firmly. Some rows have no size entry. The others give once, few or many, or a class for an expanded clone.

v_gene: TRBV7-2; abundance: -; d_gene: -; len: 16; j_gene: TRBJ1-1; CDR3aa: CASSLAIIGTYTEAFF; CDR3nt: TGTGCCAGCAGCTTAGCGATAATAGGGACATACACTGAAGCTTTCTTT
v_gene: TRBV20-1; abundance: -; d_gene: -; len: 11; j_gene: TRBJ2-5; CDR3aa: CSANGWETQYF; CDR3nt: TGCAGTGCTAACGGGTGGGAGACCCAGTACTTC
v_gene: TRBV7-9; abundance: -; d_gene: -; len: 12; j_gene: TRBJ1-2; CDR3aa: CASSQEGYGYTF; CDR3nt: TGTGCCAGCAGCCAGGAGGGCTATGGCTACACCTTC
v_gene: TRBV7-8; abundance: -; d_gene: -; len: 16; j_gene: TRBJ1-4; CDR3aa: CASSLALTGLKEKLFF; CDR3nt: TGTGCCAGCAGCTTAGCGCTTACAGGGTTAAAGGAAAAACTGTTTTTT
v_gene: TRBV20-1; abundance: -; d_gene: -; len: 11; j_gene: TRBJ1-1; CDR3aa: CSARSGTEAFF; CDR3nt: TGCAGTGCTAGATCGGGAACTGAAGCTTTCTTT
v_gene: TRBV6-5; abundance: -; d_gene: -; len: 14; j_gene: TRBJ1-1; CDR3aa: CASSFGGLSTEAFF; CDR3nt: TGTGCCAGCAGTTTCGGGGGGCTAAGCACTGAAGCTTTCTTT
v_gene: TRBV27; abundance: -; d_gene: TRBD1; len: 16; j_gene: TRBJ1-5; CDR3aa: CASSTRGTGGSYPQHF; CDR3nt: TGTGCCAGCAGTACCCGCGGGACAGGGGGCTCGTATCCCCAGCATTTT
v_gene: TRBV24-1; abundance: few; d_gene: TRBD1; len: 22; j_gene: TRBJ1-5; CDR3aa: CATSDLDLVGHRGQYSNQPQHF; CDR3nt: TGTGCCACCAGTGATTTAGATCTAGTGGGGCACAGGGGTCAATATAGCAATCAGCCCCAGCATTTT
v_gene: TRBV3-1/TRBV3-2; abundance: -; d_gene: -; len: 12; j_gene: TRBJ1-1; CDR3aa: CASSQDTRAAFF; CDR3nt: TGTGCCAGCAGCCAGGATACGAGGGCAGCTTTCTTT
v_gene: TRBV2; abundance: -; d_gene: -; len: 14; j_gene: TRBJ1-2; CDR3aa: CASRGEGANYGYTF; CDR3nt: TGTGCCAGCAGGGGCGAGGGAGCTAACTATGGCTACACCTTC
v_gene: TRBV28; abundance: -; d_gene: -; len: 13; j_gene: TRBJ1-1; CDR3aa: CASSPPGLPEAFF; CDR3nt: TGTGCCAGCAGTCCTCCGGGGTTACCTGAAGCTTTCTTT
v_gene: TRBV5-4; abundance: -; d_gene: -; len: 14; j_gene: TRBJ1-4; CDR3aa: CASSYTGYNEKLFF; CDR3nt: TGTGCCAGCAGCTATACAGGGTATAATGAAAAACTGTTTTTT
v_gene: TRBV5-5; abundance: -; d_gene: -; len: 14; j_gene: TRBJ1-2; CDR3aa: CASSFTGSAYGYTF; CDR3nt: TGTGCCAGCAGCTTTACAGGGTCTGCCTATGGCTACACCTTC
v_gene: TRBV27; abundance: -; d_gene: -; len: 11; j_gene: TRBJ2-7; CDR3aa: CASGYRGEQYF; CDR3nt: TGTGCCAGCGGATATCGAGGAGAGCAGTACTTC
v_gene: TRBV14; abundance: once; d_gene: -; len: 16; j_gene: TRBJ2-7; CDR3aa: CASSPLGGQVSYEQYF; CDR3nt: TGTGCCAGCAGTCCTTTGGGAGGACAGGTATCCTACGAGCAGTACTTC
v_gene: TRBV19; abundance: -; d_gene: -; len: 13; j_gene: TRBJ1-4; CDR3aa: CATSTAYNEKLFF; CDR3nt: TGTGCCACCTCGACAGCTTATAATGAAAAACTGTTTTTT
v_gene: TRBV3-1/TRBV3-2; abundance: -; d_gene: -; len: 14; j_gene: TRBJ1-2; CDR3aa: CASSQGQINYGYTF; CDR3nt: TGTGCCAGCAGCCAAGGGCAGATTAACTATGGCTACACCTTC
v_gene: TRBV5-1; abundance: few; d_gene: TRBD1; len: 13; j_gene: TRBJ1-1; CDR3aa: CASSPQGASEAFF; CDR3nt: TGCGCCAGCAGCCCCCAGGGGGCTAGTGAAGCTTTCTTT
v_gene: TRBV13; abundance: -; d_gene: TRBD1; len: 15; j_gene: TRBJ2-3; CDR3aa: CASSYLHRGPDTQYF; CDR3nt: TGTGCCAGCAGCTACCTCCACAGGGGGCCAGATACGCAGTATTTT
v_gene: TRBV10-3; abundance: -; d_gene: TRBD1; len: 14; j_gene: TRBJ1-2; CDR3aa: CAIRGTGVTYGYTF; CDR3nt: TGTGCCATCAGAGGGACAGGGGTTACCTATGGCTACACCTTC
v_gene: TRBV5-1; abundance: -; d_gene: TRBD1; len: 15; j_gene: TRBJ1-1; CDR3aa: CASSLAGGGGTEAFF; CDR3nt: TGCGCCAGCAGCTTGGCAGGGGGAGGAGGAACTGAAGCTTTCTTT
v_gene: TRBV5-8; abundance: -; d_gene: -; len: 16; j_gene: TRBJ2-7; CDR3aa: CASSFGGTPAWDEQYF; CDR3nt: TGTGCCAGCAGCTTTGGGGGGACTCCAGCCTGGGACGAGCAGTACTTC
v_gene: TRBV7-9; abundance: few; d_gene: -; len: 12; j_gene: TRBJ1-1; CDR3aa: CASSPGFNTAFF; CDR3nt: TGTGCCAGCAGCCCAGGGTTTAATACGGCTTTCTTT
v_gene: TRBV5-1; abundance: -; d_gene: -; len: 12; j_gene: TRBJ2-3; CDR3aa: CASSVTADTQYF; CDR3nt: TGCGCCAGCAGCGTGACAGCAGATACGCAGTATTTT
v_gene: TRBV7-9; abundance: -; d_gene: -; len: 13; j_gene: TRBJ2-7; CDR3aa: CASHREMTYEQYF; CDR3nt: TGTGCCAGCCACAGGGAAATGACCTACGAGCAGTACTTC
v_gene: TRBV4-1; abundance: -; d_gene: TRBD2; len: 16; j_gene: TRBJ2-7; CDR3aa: CASSPLGWGGTAEQYF; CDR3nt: TGCGCCAGCAGCCCTTTGGGGTGGGGGGGGACCGCCGAGCAGTACTTC
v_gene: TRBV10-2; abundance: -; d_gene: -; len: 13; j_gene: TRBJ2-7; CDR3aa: CASSDGVTYEQYF; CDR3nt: TGCGCCAGCAGTGACGGGGTAACCTACGAGCAGTACTTC
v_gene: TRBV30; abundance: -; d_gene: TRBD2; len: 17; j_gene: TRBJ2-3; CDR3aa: CAWSPRGGPHRPDTQYF; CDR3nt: TGTGCCTGGAGTCCTCGGGGGGGACCCCACCGTCCAGATACGCAGTATTTT
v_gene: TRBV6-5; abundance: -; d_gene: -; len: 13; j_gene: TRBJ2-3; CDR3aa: CATNGGVTDTQYF; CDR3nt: TGTGCCACCAACGGGGGAGTCACAGATACGCAGTATTTT
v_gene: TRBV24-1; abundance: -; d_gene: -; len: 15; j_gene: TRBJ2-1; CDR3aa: CATSDTGRTFNEQFF; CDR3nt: TGTGCCACCAGTGACACTGGTAGAACGTTCAATGAGCAGTTCTTC
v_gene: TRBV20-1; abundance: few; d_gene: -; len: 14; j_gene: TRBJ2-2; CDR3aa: CSASRGRNTGELFF; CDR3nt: TGCAGTGCTAGTAGAGGCAGGAACACCGGGGAGCTGTTTTTT
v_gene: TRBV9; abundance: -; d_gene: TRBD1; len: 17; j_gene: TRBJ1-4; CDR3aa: CASSGGQGASTNEKLFF; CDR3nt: TGTGCCAGCAGCGGGGGACAGGGGGCTTCAACTAATGAAAAACTGTTTTTT
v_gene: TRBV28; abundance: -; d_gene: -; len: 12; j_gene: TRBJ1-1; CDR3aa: CASIRGMAEAFF; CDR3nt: TGTGCCAGCATAAGGGGGATGGCTGAAGCTTTCTTT
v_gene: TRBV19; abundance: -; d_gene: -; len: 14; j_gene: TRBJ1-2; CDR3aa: CASKPPRYHDGYTF; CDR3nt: TGTGCCAGTAAACCCCCTCGGTACCATGATGGCTACACCTTC
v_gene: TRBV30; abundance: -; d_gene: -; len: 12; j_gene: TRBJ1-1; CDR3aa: CAWEQGRAEAFF; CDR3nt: TGTGCCTGGGAGCAGGGGCGGGCTGAAGCTTTCTTT
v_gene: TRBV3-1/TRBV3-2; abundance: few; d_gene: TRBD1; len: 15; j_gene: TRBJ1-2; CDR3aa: CASSLRQGGPYGYTF; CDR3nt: TGTGCCAGCAGCCTTCGACAGGGAGGACCTTATGGCTACACCTTC
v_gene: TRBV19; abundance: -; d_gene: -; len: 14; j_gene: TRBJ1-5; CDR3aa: CASSLGQPNQPQHF; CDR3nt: TGTGCCAGTAGCCTTGGGCAGCCCAATCAGCCCCAGCATTTT
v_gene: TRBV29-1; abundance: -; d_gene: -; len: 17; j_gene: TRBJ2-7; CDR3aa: CSVAPGGSRGILYEQYF; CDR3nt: TGCAGCGTTGCCCCTGGGGGCAGCCGGGGCATCCTCTACGAGCAGTACTTC
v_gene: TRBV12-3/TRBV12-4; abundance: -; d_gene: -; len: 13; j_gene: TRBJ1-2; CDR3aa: CASSPQGNYGYTF; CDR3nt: TGTGCCAGCAGTCCCCAGGGTAACTATGGCTACACCTTC
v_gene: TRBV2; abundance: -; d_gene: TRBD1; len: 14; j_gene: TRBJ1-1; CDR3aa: CASRTGIFGTEAFF; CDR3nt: TGTGCCAGCAGGACAGGGATTTTCGGCACTGAAGCTTTCTTT
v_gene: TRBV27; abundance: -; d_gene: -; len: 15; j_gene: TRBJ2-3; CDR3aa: CASSFQGPGTDTQYF; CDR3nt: TGTGCCAGCAGTTTTCAGGGGCCGGGCACAGATACGCAGTATTTT
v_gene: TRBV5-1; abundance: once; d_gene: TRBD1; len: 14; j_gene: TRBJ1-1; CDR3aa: CASSIGGGSEEAFF; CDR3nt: TGCGCCAGCAGCATAGGGGGCGGCTCCGAGGAAGCTTTCTTT
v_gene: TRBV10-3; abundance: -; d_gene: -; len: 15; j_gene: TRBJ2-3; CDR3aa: CAIKSQTTPTDTQYF; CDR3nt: TGTGCCATCAAGAGTCAGACGACTCCCACAGATACGCAGTATTTT
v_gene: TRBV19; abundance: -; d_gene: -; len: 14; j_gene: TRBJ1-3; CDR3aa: CASSLRPGRNTIYF; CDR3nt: TGTGCCAGTAGTCTGAGACCCGGGAGAAACACCATATATTTT
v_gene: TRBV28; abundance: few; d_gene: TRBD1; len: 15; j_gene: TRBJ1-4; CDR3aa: CASSLGGAPNEKLFF; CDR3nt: TGTGCCAGCAGCCTAGGGGGCGCACCTAATGAAAAACTGTTTTTT
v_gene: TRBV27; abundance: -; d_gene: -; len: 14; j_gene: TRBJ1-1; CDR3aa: CASSFSADNTEAFF; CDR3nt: TGTGCCAGCAGTTTCTCTGCAGATAACACTGAAGCTTTCTTT
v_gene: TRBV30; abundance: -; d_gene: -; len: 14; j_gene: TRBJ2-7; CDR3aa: CAWSDPTPIDEQYF; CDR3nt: TGTGCCTGGAGTGACCCTACCCCGATCGACGAGCAGTACTTC
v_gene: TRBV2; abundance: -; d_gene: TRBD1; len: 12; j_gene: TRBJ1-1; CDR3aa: CASSGQGLEAFF; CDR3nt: TGTGCCAGCAGCGGACAGGGTCTTGAAGCTTTCTTT
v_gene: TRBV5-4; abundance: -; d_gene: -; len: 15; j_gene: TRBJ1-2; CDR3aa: CASSLFAGSGYGYTF; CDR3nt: TGTGCCAGCAGCTTGTTCGCAGGGTCGGGCTATGGCTACACCTTC
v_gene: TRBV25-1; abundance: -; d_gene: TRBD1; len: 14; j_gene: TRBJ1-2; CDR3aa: CASSKAGTGYGYTF; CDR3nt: TGTGCCAGCAGCAAAGCAGGGACAGGGTATGGCTACACCTTC
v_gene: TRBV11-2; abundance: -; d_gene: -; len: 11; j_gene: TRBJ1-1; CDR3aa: CASSLESRLLF; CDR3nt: TGTGCCAGCAGCTTAGAAAGCAGGCTCCTTTTT
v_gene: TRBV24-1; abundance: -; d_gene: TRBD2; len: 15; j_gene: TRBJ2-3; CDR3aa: CATAASGGDTDTQYF; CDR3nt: TGTGCCACCGCGGCTAGCGGGGGGGATACAGATACGCAGTATTTT
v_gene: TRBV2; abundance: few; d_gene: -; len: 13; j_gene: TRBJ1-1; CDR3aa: CASSPRMNTEAFF; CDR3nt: TGTGCCAGCAGTCCCAGAATGAACACTGAAGCTTTCTTT
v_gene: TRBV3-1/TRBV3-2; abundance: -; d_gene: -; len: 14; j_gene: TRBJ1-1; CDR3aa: CASSQGWQDTEAFF; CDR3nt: TGTGCCAGCAGCCAAGGCTGGCAAGACACTGAAGCTTTCTTT
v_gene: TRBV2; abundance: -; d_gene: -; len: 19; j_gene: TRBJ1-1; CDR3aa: CASSDIEQGGDSMNTEAFF; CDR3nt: TGTGCCAGCAGTGATATTGAACAGGGAGGGGACTCTATGAACACTGAAGCTTTCTTT